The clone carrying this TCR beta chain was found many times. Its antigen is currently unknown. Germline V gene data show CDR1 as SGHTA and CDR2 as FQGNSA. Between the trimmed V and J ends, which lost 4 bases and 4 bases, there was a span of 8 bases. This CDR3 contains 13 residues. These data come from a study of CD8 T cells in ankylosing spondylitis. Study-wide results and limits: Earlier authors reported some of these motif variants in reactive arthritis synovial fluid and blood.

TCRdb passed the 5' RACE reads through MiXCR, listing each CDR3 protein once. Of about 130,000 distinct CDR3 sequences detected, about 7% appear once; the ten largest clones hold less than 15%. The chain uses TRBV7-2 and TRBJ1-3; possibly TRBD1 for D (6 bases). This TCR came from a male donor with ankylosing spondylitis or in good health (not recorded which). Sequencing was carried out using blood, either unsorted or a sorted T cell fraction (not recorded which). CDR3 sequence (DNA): TGTGCCAGCAGCTACGGGACAGGAAACACCATATATTTT. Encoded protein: CASSYGTGNTIYF.